A selection of T cell receptor beta chains follows, all from one sample in a study of identical twins. TCRdb re-called the 5' RACE reads with MiXCR, one entry per CDR3 protein. Among under 1 million distinct CDR3 sequences listed, approximately 13% were seen once. This sample was shared with a second study, whose subject was yellow fever vaccine responses in identical twins.

Sequencing used PBMCs. The source of these receptors is a woman aged 18-29 years in good health. CDR3s include the opening cysteine and the closing phenylalanine or tryptophan. Each record gives: V gene, J gene, clone size, D gene, CDR3 DNA, CDR3 protein. A D gene is named only where the DNA matches it firmly. For some rows the clone size is stated as once, few or many, or as a class when expanded; others skip it.

V gene: TRBV5-6; J gene: TRBJ2-6; clone size: -; D gene: -; CDR3 DNA: TGTGCCAGCAGCTTGGTGGGGGTTCGGGTCCTGACTTTC; CDR3 protein: CASSLVGVRVLTF
V gene: TRBV14; J gene: TRBJ2-2; clone size: -; D gene: -; CDR3 DNA: TGTGCCAGCAGCCGGCAGACTACGAACACCGGGGAGCTGTTTTTT; CDR3 protein: CASSRQTTNTGELFF
V gene: TRBV24-1; J gene: TRBJ2-5; clone size: many; D gene: -; CDR3 DNA: TGTGCCACCAGTGAGGGGGGACAACGAGAGACCCAGTACTTC; CDR3 protein: CATSEGGQRETQYF
V gene: TRBV7-3; J gene: TRBJ2-3; clone size: -; D gene: -; CDR3 DNA: TGTGCCAGCCAGAGATCTCCAAACAGCAGGAGCACAGATACGCAGTATTTT; CDR3 protein: CASQRSPNSRSTDTQYF
V gene: TRBV15; J gene: TRBJ1-2; clone size: few; D gene: -; CDR3 DNA: TGTGCCACCAGCAGAGCGGGCCAGGGAGGCTACACCTTC; CDR3 protein: CATSRAGQGGYTF
V gene: TRBV6-1; J gene: TRBJ1-1; clone size: few; D gene: -; CDR3 DNA: TGTGCCAGCAGTGAACCACCCGGTGGGGGCCTGAACACTGAAGCTTTCTTT; CDR3 protein: CASSEPPGGGLNTEAFF
V gene: TRBV19; J gene: TRBJ1-2; clone size: few; D gene: TRBD1; CDR3 DNA: TGTGCCAGTAGGACAGGGGTTTATGGCTACACCTTC; CDR3 protein: CASRTGVYGYTF
V gene: TRBV5-1; J gene: TRBJ1-2; clone size: few; D gene: -; CDR3 DNA: TGCGCCAGCAGCTTGGGGACGGAATATGGCTACACCTTC; CDR3 protein: CASSLGTEYGYTF
V gene: TRBV28; J gene: TRBJ1-2; clone size: -; D gene: TRBD1; CDR3 DNA: TGTGCCAGCAGTCCCTCCCCAGGGGGCTATGGCTACACCTTC; CDR3 protein: CASSPSPGGYGYTF
V gene: TRBV6-5; J gene: TRBJ2-7; clone size: few; D gene: TRBD1; CDR3 DNA: TGTGCCAGCAGTTACTCGGGCAGGGGGAACGAGCAGTACTTC; CDR3 protein: CASSYSGRGNEQYF
V gene: TRBV5-1; J gene: TRBJ2-5; clone size: -; D gene: -; CDR3 DNA: TGCGCCAGCAGCGGGGAAGAGTGGGAGACCCAGTACTTC; CDR3 protein: CASSGEEWETQYF
V gene: TRBV20-1; J gene: TRBJ1-4; clone size: many; D gene: -; CDR3 DNA: TGCAGTGCGCAGGAAGTAGGTGAAAAACTGTTTTTT; CDR3 protein: CSAQEVGEKLFF
V gene: TRBV7-9; J gene: TRBJ2-2; clone size: few; D gene: -; CDR3 DNA: TGTGCCAGCAGCAAGCTCGGGGGCCGGAACACCGGGGAGCTGTTTTTT; CDR3 protein: CASSKLGGRNTGELFF
V gene: TRBV7-8; J gene: TRBJ1-5; clone size: -; D gene: -; CDR3 DNA: TGTGCCAGCAGCTTATCATCTGAGCCCCAGCATTTT; CDR3 protein: CASSLSSEPQHF
V gene: TRBV2; J gene: TRBJ1-1; clone size: few; D gene: -; CDR3 DNA: TGTGCCAGCACCCTTTTAATCTACGATGAAGCTTTCTTT; CDR3 protein: CASTLLIYDEAFF
V gene: TRBV3-1; J gene: TRBJ2-7; clone size: few; D gene: -; CDR3 DNA: TGTGCCAGCAGCCCCCGCTACCAGGTCGAGCAGTACTTC; CDR3 protein: CASSPRYQVEQYF
V gene: TRBV5-5; J gene: TRBJ2-7; clone size: -; D gene: TRBD2; CDR3 DNA: TGTGCCAGCAGCCCCGGGACTAGAGACTTAGAGCAGTACTTC; CDR3 protein: CASSPGTRDLEQYF